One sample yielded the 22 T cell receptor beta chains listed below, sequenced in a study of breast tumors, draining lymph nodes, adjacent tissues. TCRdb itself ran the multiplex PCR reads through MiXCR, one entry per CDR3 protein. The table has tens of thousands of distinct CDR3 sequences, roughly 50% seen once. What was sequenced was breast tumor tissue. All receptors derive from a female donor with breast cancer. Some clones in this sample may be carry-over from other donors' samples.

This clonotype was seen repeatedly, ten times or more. CDR3 DNA sequence: TGTGCCTGGAGATGGTCAGGGAAGACGAACACCGGGGAGCTGTTTTTT. Protein sequence: CAWRWSGKTNTGELFF. This chain joins TRBV30 and TRBJ2-2; weak D call: TRBD1 (5 bases). The germline gives CDR1 GTSNPN, CDR2 SVGIG (reference sequence). This CDR3 spans 16 amino acids. V was trimmed by 3 bases and J by 0 bases, leaving 14 bases between them.

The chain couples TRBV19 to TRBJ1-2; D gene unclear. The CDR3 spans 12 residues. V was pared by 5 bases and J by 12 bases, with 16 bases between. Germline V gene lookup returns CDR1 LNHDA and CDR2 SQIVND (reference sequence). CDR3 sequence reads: CASSSLAGGDTF. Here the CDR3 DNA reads TGTGCCAGTAGTTCACTAGCGGGAGGCGACACCTTC.

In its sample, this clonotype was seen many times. The CDR3 here is CSAEGNYGYTF. CDR3 DNA sequence: TGCAGTGCGGAGGGAAACTATGGCTACACCTTC. The chain recombines TRBV20-1 with TRBJ1-2; no firm D call. CDR3 length: 11 amino acids. Germline V gene lookup returns CDR1 DFQATT and CDR2 SNEGSKA (reference sequence). The V and J ends lost 6 bases and 2 bases respectively, with 7 bases between them.

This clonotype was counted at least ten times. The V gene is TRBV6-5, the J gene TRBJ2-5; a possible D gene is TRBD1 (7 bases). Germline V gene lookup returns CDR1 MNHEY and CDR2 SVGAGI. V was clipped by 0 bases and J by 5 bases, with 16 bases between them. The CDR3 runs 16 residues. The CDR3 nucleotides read TGTGCCAGCAGTTACTCCCATCAGGGGGGATCGGAGACCCAGTACTTC. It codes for CASSYSHQGGSETQYF.

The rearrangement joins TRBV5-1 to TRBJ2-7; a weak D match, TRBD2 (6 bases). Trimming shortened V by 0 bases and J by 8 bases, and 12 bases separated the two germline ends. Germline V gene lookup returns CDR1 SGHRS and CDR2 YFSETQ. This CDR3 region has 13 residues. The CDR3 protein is CASSLGAGRKQYF. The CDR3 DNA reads TGCGCCAGCAGCTTGGGAGCGGGCCGTAAGCAGTACTTC.

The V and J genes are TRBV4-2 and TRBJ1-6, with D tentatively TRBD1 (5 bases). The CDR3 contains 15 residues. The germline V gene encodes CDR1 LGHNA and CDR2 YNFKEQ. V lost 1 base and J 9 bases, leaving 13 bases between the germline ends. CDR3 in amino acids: CASSQADKNSSPLHF. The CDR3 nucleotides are TGTGCCAGCAGCCAAGCGGACAAGAATAGTTCACCCCTCCACTTT.

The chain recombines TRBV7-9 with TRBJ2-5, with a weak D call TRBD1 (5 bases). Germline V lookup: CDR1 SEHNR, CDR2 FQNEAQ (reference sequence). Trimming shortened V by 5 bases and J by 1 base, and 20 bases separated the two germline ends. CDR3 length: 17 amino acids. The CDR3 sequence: CASSTNPQGTVQETQYF. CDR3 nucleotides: TGTGCCAGCAGCACCAACCCGCAGGGCACAGTCCAAGAGACCCAGTACTTC. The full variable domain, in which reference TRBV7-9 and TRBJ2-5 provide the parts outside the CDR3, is DTGVSQNPRHKITKRGQNVTFRCDPISEHNRLYWYRQTLGQGPEFLTYFQNEAQLEKSRLLSDRFSAERPKGSFSTLEIQRTEQGDSAMYLCASSTNPQGTVQETQYFGPGTRLLVL.

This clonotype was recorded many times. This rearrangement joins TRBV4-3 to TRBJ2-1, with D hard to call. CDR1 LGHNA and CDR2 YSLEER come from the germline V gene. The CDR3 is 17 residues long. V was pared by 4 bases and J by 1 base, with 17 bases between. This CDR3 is CASSPKSGVSSYNEQFF. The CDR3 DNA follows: TGCGCCAGCAGCCCCAAGTCCGGAGTTAGTTCCTACAATGAGCAGTTCTTC.

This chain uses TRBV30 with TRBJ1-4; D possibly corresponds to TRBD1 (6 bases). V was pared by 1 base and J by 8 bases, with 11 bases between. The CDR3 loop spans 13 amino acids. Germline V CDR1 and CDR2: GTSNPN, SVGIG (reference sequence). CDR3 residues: CAWSGQGREKLFF. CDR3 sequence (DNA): TGTGCCTGGAGTGGGCAGGGGAGGGAAAAACTGTTTTTT.

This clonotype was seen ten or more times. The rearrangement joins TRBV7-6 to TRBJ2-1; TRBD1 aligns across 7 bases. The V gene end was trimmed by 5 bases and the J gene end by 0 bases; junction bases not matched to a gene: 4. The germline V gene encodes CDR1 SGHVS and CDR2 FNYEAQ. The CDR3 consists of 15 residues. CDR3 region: CASSTGQSSYNEQFF. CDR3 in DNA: TGTGCCAGCAGCACGGGACAGAGCTCCTACAATGAGCAGTTCTTC.

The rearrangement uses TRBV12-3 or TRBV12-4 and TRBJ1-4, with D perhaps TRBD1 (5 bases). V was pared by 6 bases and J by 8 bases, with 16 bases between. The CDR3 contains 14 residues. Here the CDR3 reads CASSDTWRDEKLFF. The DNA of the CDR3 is TGTGCCAGCAGCGATACGTGGCGGGACGAAAAACTGTTTTTT.

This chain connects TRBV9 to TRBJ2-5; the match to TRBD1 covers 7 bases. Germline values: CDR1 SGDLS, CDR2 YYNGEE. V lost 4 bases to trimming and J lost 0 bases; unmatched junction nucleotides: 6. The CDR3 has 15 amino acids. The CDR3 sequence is CASSSTGAHQETQYF. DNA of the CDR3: TGTGCCAGCAGCTCCACAGGGGCTCACCAAGAGACCCAGTACTTC.

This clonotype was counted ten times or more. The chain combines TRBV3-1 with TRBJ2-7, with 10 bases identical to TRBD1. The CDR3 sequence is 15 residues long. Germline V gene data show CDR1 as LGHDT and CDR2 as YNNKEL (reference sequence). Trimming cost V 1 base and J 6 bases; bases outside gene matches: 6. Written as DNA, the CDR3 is TGTGCCAGCAGCCAAGCCGGGGGACAGGGGAGCGAGCAGTACTTC. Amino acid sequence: CASSQAGGQGSEQYF.

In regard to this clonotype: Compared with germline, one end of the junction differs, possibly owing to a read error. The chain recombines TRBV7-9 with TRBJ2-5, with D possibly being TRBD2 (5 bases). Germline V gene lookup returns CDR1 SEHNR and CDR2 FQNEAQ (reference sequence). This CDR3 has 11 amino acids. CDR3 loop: CASSLRGTQYF. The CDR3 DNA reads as TGTGCTAGCAGCTTACGGGGGACCCAGTACTTC.

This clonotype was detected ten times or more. Here the CDR3 reads CASSQTSGTLPNEQFF. The DNA of the CDR3 is TGTGCCAGCAGCCAGACTAGCGGGACCCTACCCAATGAGCAGTTCTTC. This chain links TRBV6-5 with TRBJ2-1; TRBD2 aligns across 11 bases. This CDR3 contains 16 residues. Trimming cost V 6 bases and J 6 bases; bases outside gene matches: 10. The germline V gene encodes CDR1 MNHEY and CDR2 SVGAGI.

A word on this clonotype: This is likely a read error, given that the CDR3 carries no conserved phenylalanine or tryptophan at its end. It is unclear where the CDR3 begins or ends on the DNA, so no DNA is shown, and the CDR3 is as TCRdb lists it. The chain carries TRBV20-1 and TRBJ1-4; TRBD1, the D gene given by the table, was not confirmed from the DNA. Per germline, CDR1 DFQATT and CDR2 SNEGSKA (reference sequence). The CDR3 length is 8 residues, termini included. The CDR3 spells CSARPPRV.

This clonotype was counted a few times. The CDR3 DNA is TGTGCCAGCAGCTTGGACGGGGGGAGAGGCACTGAAGCTTTCTTT. Translating gives CASSLDGGRGTEAFF. V is TRBV5-8 and J is TRBJ1-1; possible D gene TRBD1, 5 bases. With 0 bases removed from V and 4 bases from J, the gap between germline ends came to 13 bases. Germline V gives CDR1 SGHTS, CDR2 YDEGEE. The CDR3 consists of 15 residues.

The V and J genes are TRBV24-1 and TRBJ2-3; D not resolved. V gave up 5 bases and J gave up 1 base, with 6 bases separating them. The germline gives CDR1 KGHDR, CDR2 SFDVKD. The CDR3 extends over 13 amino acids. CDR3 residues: CATSGFGTDTQYF. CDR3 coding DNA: TGTGCCACCAGTGGATTTGGCACAGATACGCAGTATTTT.

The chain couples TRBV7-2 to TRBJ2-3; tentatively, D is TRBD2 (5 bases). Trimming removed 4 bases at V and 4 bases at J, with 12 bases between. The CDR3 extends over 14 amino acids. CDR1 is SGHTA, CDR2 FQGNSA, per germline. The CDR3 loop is CASSWARGPDTQYF. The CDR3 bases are TGTGCCAGCAGCTGGGCCAGAGGGCCAGATACGCAGTATTTT.

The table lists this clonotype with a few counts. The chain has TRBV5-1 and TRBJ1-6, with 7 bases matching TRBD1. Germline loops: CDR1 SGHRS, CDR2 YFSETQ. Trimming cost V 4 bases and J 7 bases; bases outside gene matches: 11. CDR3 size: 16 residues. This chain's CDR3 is CASSLGQGVDNSPLHF. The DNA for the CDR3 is TGCGCCAGCAGCCTCGGGCAGGGGGTCGACAATTCACCCCTCCACTTT.

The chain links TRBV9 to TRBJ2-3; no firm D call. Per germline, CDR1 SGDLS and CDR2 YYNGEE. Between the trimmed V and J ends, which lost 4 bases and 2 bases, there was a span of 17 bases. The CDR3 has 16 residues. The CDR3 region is CASSLRANGNTDTQYF. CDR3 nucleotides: TGTGCCAGCAGCTTAAGGGCTAACGGAAACACAGATACGCAGTATTTT.

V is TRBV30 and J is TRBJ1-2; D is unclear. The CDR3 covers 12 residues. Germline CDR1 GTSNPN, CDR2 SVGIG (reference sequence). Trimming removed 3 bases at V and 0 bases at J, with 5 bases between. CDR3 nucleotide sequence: TGTGCCTGGAGGGGCGCTAACTATGGCTACACCTTC. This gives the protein CAWRGANYGYTF.